Listed below are T cell receptor beta chains from one sample, sequenced in a study of T cell responses to AZD1222 COVID-19 vaccine. Data came from immunoSEQ multiplex PCR; TCRdb stores just in-frame clones and leaves some out. The table lists roughly 190,000 clones, roughly 90% of them singletons. This specimen consisted of peripheral blood, obtained 28 days after the second AZD1222 dose. These receptors were obtained from an adult who received the AZD1222 COVID-19 vaccine. CDR3s include the opening cysteine and the closing phenylalanine or tryptophan. The order of the fields is J gene, clone size, V gene, D gene, CDR3 DNA, CDR3 protein. The D gene is left open where the match is weak. Some rows mark clone size as missing; the rest say once, few, many or name a class of expanded clone.

J gene: TRBJ2-2; clone size: -; V gene: TRBV27; D gene: TRBD1; CDR3 DNA: TGTGCCAGCAGTTTATGGACAGGGGGAAACACCGGGGAGCTGTTTTTT; CDR3 protein: CASSLWTGGNTGELFF
J gene: TRBJ2-2; clone size: -; V gene: TRBV7-2; D gene: TRBD2; CDR3 DNA: TGTGCCAGCAGCTTAGCACGCAGCGGGAAAAACACCGGGGAGCTGTTTTTT; CDR3 protein: CASSLARSGKNTGELFF
J gene: TRBJ1-5; clone size: -; V gene: TRBV30; D gene: TRBD1; CDR3 DNA: TGTGCCTGGAGAGAACAGGGGGCGAAGCATTTT; CDR3 protein: CAWREQGAKHF
J gene: TRBJ2-1; clone size: few; V gene: TRBV30; D gene: TRBD1; CDR3 DNA: TGTGCCTGCCACTCAGGGGGAGCTGCAGATGAGCAGTTCTTC; CDR3 protein: CACHSGGAADEQFF
J gene: TRBJ2-7; clone size: -; V gene: TRBV7-9; D gene: -; CDR3 DNA: TGTGCCAGCAGAGCTGGGAGTCCCTACGAGCAGTACTTC; CDR3 protein: CASRAGSPYEQYF
J gene: TRBJ2-3; clone size: -; V gene: TRBV3-1/TRBV3-2; D gene: -; CDR3 DNA: TGTGCCAGCAGCCAGAGGGCCCTAGGAGTAGATACGCAGTATTTT; CDR3 protein: CASSQRALGVDTQYF
J gene: TRBJ1-2; clone size: -; V gene: TRBV7-2; D gene: TRBD1; CDR3 DNA: TGTGCCAGCAGCTTACAGGGACAGAATTATGGCTACACCTTC; CDR3 protein: CASSLQGQNYGYTF
J gene: TRBJ1-4; clone size: -; V gene: TRBV10-3; D gene: -; CDR3 DNA: TGTGCCACCTTAGGTGGAGCTAATGAAAAACTGTTTTTT; CDR3 protein: CATLGGANEKLFF
J gene: TRBJ2-5; clone size: once; V gene: TRBV3-1/TRBV3-2; D gene: -; CDR3 DNA: TGTGCCAGCAGTTACCAAGAGACCCAGTACTTC; CDR3 protein: CASSYQETQYF
J gene: TRBJ2-7; clone size: -; V gene: TRBV27; D gene: -; CDR3 DNA: TGTGCCAGCAAGGACCACAGGGAGAGGTCCGAGCAGTACTTC; CDR3 protein: CASKDHRERSEQYF
J gene: TRBJ2-1; clone size: -; V gene: TRBV4-1; D gene: TRBD2; CDR3 DNA: TGCGCCAGCAGCCGTACAGCTACTAGCGGCCTTGGGGATGAGCAGTTCTTC; CDR3 protein: CASSRTATSGLGDEQFF
J gene: TRBJ1-2; clone size: -; V gene: TRBV7-2; D gene: TRBD1; CDR3 DNA: TGTGCCAGCAGCTTACAGGGGGACTATGGCTACACCTTC; CDR3 protein: CASSLQGDYGYTF
J gene: TRBJ2-3; clone size: -; V gene: TRBV7-9; D gene: -; CDR3 DNA: TGTGCCAGCAGCTTAGCGGACTCCCGTGGGGTGGATACGCAGTATTTT; CDR3 protein: CASSLADSRGVDTQYF
J gene: TRBJ1-5; clone size: -; V gene: TRBV18; D gene: -; CDR3 DNA: TGTGCCAGCTCCCCTCCGGACGGTTATCAGCCCCAGCATTTT; CDR3 protein: CASSPPDGYQPQHF
J gene: TRBJ1-5; clone size: -; V gene: TRBV27; D gene: -; CDR3 DNA: TGTGCCAGCGGTGGGGGGAGAACGGCTCAGCCCCAGCATTTT; CDR3 protein: CASGGGRTAQPQHF
J gene: TRBJ1-5; clone size: -; V gene: TRBV24-1; D gene: TRBD1; CDR3 DNA: TGTGCCACCAGGGGGACAGACAATCAGCCCCAGCATTTT; CDR3 protein: CATRGTDNQPQHF
J gene: TRBJ1-1; clone size: -; V gene: TRBV10-2; D gene: -; CDR3 DNA: TGCGCCAGCTTACCGATCCAGGGGCGTAGTGGCACTGAAGCTTTCTTT; CDR3 protein: CASLPIQGRSGTEAFF
J gene: TRBJ2-2; clone size: -; V gene: TRBV5-8; D gene: TRBD1; CDR3 DNA: TGTGCCTCCAGCAGGGGGATGGGGCAGTGGACCCACACCGGGGAGCTGTTTTTT; CDR3 protein: CASSRGMGQWTHTGELFF
J gene: TRBJ1-1; clone size: -; V gene: TRBV28; D gene: -; CDR3 DNA: TGTGCCAGCACCTTGAGGCAGGGGAACACTGAAGCTTTCTTT; CDR3 protein: CASTLRQGNTEAFF
J gene: TRBJ2-7; clone size: -; V gene: TRBV13; D gene: -; CDR3 DNA: TGTGCCAGCAGCCACTCCTCTCCAGAGGGGATCGCCTACGAGCAGTACTTC; CDR3 protein: CASSHSSPEGIAYEQYF
J gene: TRBJ2-1; clone size: few; V gene: TRBV28; D gene: TRBD1; CDR3 DNA: TGTGCCAGCAGTCCAGGGACAGGGCGGTACAATGAGCAGTTCTTC; CDR3 protein: CASSPGTGRYNEQFF
J gene: TRBJ1-2; clone size: -; V gene: TRBV27; D gene: TRBD1; CDR3 DNA: TGTGCCAGCAGTTCCTCCCCGACAGGGCTTGGCTACACCTTC; CDR3 protein: CASSSSPTGLGYTF
J gene: TRBJ2-4; clone size: -; V gene: TRBV28; D gene: TRBD1; CDR3 DNA: TGTGCCAGCAGGCCGACAGGGGTAAAAAACATTCAGTACTTC; CDR3 protein: CASRPTGVKNIQYF
J gene: TRBJ1-1; clone size: -; V gene: TRBV18; D gene: TRBD1; CDR3 DNA: TGTGCCAGCTCAGCCGGGACAGGGAACACTGAAGCTTTCTTT; CDR3 protein: CASSAGTGNTEAFF
J gene: TRBJ2-1; clone size: -; V gene: TRBV28; D gene: TRBD1; CDR3 DNA: TGTGCCAGCAGTTTATTTCAGGACAGGGGGCAGTTCTTC; CDR3 protein: CASSLFQDRGQFF
J gene: TRBJ2-7; clone size: -; V gene: TRBV2; D gene: -; CDR3 DNA: TGTGCCAGCAGCTTCGAAGGGGGCTCCTACGAGCAGTACTTC; CDR3 protein: CASSFEGGSYEQYF
J gene: TRBJ2-1; clone size: -; V gene: TRBV19; D gene: -; CDR3 DNA: TGTGCCAGTAGTATCCGCCAAAACAATGAGCAGTTCTTC; CDR3 protein: CASSIRQNNEQFF
J gene: TRBJ2-2; clone size: -; V gene: TRBV11-2; D gene: -; CDR3 DNA: TGTGCCAGCAGCTTAGCGGGGAAGTACACCGGGGAGCTGTTTTTT; CDR3 protein: CASSLAGKYTGELFF
J gene: TRBJ2-2; clone size: -; V gene: TRBV28; D gene: -; CDR3 DNA: TGTGCCAGCAGTTTCGGAAACACCGGGGAGCTGTTTTTT; CDR3 protein: CASSFGNTGELFF
J gene: TRBJ2-1; clone size: -; V gene: TRBV7-9; D gene: TRBD2; CDR3 DNA: TGTGCCAGCAGCTCCCATAGCGGGAGGACCAATGAGCAGTTCTTC; CDR3 protein: CASSSHSGRTNEQFF
J gene: TRBJ2-7; clone size: -; V gene: TRBV11-3; D gene: -; CDR3 DNA: TGTGCCAGCAGCTCGGCCGACTACGAGCAGTACTTC; CDR3 protein: CASSSADYEQYF
J gene: TRBJ1-2; clone size: -; V gene: TRBV4-1; D gene: -; CDR3 DNA: TGCGCCAGCAGCCAAGGGACAGAGTATGGCTACACCTTC; CDR3 protein: CASSQGTEYGYTF
J gene: TRBJ2-1; clone size: -; V gene: TRBV13; D gene: TRBD2; CDR3 DNA: TGTGCCAGCAGCTCCGCTAGCGCGGGAGGCTCCTACAATGAGCAGTTCTTC; CDR3 protein: CASSSASAGGSYNEQFF
J gene: TRBJ2-1; clone size: -; V gene: TRBV19; D gene: TRBD2; CDR3 DNA: TGTGCCAGTACCGCCGGGACTACTAATGAGCAGTTCTTC; CDR3 protein: CASTAGTTNEQFF
J gene: TRBJ1-4; clone size: -; V gene: TRBV4-2; D gene: -; CDR3 DNA: TGTGCCAGCAGCCAAGCTACAGTGGGGGAAAAACTGTTTTTT; CDR3 protein: CASSQATVGEKLFF
J gene: TRBJ1-3; clone size: -; V gene: TRBV20-1; D gene: -; CDR3 DNA: TGCAGTGCTAGTACGACCCACCAGGGCGGTCGACGAAACACCATATATTTT; CDR3 protein: CSASTTHQGGRRNTIYF
J gene: TRBJ2-7; clone size: -; V gene: TRBV27; D gene: -; CDR3 DNA: TGTGCCAGCAGGGCTATTATGCGATCAAACCCCCACGAGCAGTACTTC; CDR3 protein: CASRAIMRSNPHEQYF
J gene: TRBJ2-2; clone size: -; V gene: TRBV5-1; D gene: TRBD1; CDR3 DNA: TGCGCCAGCACCGTTGGGGCGGGACAGGGGTGGCGGACCACCGGGGAGCTGTTTTTT; CDR3 protein: CASTVGAGQGWRTTGELFF
J gene: TRBJ2-4; clone size: -; V gene: TRBV6-5; D gene: TRBD1; CDR3 DNA: TGTGCCAGCAGTTCCAGGGGGCGCAGCAAAAACATTCAGTACTTC; CDR3 protein: CASSSRGRSKNIQYF
J gene: TRBJ2-2; clone size: -; V gene: TRBV28; D gene: TRBD2; CDR3 DNA: TGTGCCAGCCGGACTAGCGGGAGTGCCGGGGAGCTGTTTTTT; CDR3 protein: CASRTSGSAGELFF
J gene: TRBJ1-2; clone size: once; V gene: TRBV5-4; D gene: -; CDR3 DNA: TGTGCCAGCAGCGCAGGACGGAACTATGGCTACACCTTC; CDR3 protein: CASSAGRNYGYTF